Each of the 5 T cell receptor beta chains below was sequenced from the same sample in a study of OX40 agonist ivuxolimab in advanced cancers. TCRdb keeps only in-frame clones here, not all; method: immunoSEQ multiplex PCR. The profile shows approximately 60,000 clones, over 75% of them singletons. The source was CD4+ or CD8+ T cells sorted from blood, collected in a trial of the OX40 agonist ivuxolimab. The receptors were sampled from an adult with an advanced solid tumor such as melanoma, head and neck, liver or kidney cancer.

The chain joins TRBV11-2 to TRBJ2-1; D gene ambiguous. The CDR3 is 13 residues long. Trimming cost V 5 bases and J 5 bases, with 10 bases left between them. The germline V gene encodes CDR1 SGHAT and CDR2 FQNNGV. The CDR3 nucleotides read TGTGCCAGCAGCCTCCGACTGGACAATGAGCAGTTCTTC. Encoded protein: CASSLRLDNEQFF.

The chain combines TRBV5-4 with TRBJ2-7; D gene ambiguous. CDR1 and CDR2 (germline): SGHNT, YYREEE (reference sequence). V gave up 0 bases and J gave up 11 bases, with 18 bases separating them. The length of the CDR3 is 14 residues. The CDR3 sequence: CASSLGSDPQKEYF. CDR3 coding DNA: TGTGCCAGCAGCTTGGGGAGTGATCCTCAGAAGGAGTACTTC.

The chain recombines TRBV27 with TRBJ2-3, with D possibly matching TRBD2 (7 bases). Germline CDR1 MNHEY, CDR2 SMNVEV (reference sequence). Trimming cost V 2 bases and J 0 bases, with 9 bases left between them. The CDR3 length is 15 residues. The chain's CDR3 is CASSLGGASTDTQYF. The CDR3 DNA reads as TGTGCCAGCAGTTTAGGGGGGGCTAGCACAGATACGCAGTATTTT.

The genes are TRBV7-3 and TRBJ2-7; 10 positions agree with TRBD1. This CDR3 has 16 residues. The germline gives CDR1 SGHTA, CDR2 FQGTGA. Germline trimming cut 5 bases from V and 2 bases from J; bases unmatched to any gene: 9. This CDR3 reads CASSVSGTGAPYEQYF. The CDR3, as DNA: TGTGCCAGCAGCGTCTCCGGGACAGGGGCCCCCTACGAGCAGTACTTC.

There are a few counts of this clone. The rearrangement uses TRBV18 and TRBJ2-5; perhaps TRBD2 as D (5 bases). The ends were cut back, 2 bases at V and 3 bases at J, with 10 bases in the middle. This CDR3 is 14 amino acids long. Germline V gives CDR1 KGHSH, CDR2 LQKENI. The DNA of the CDR3 is TGTGCCAGCTCACCAACTAGTGGGGAAGAGACCCAGTACTTC. This encodes CASSPTSGEETQYF.